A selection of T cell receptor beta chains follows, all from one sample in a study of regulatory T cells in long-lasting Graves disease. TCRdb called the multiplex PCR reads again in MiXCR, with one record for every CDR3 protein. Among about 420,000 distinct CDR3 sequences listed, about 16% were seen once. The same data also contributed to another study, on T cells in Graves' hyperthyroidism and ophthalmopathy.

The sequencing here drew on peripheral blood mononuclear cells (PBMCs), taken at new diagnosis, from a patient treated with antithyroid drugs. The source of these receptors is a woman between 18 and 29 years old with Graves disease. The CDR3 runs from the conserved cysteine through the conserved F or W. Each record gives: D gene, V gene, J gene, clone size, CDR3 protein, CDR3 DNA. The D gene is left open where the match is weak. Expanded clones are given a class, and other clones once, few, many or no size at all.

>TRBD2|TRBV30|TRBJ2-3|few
CAWSTGTSADTQYF
TGTGCCTGGAGTACAGGGACTAGCGCAGATACGCAGTATTTT
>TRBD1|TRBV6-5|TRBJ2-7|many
CASSYGTVTYEQYF
TGTGCCAGCAGTTATGGGACAGTCACCTACGAGCAGTACTTC
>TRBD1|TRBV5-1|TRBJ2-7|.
CASSVEQGARNEQYF
TGCGCCAGCAGCGTGGAACAGGGGGCAAGGAACGAGCAGTACTTC
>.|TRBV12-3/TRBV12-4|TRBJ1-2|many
CASSPPMWQGTYGYTF
TGTGCCAGCAGTCCCCCGATGTGGCAGGGGACCTATGGCTACACCTTC
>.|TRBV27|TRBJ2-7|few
CASSSRLVGEQYF
TGTGCCAGCAGTTCCCGACTAGTTGGCGAGCAGTACTTC
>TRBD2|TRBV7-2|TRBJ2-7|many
CASSLGIGGRWVF
TGTGCCAGCAGCTTAGGAATAGGCGGGAGGTGGGTGTTC
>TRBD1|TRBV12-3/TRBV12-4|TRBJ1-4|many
CASRPTGTGFNEKLFF
TGTGCCAGCAGACCTACTGGGACAGGGTTTAATGAAAAACTGTTTTTT
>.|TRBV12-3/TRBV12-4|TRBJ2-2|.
CASSWGRTNTRELFF
TGTGCCAGCAGCTGGGGACGGACGAACACCAGGGAGCTGTTTTTT
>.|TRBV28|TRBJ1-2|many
CASSIWPANYGYTF
TGTGCCAGCAGCATTTGGCCCGCTAACTATGGCTACACCTTC
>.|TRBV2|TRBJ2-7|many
CASSARQILSYEQYF
TGTGCCAGCAGTGCCCGACAAATTCTCTCCTACGAGCAGTACTTC
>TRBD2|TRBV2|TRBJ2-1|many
CASSGGLAAYNEQFF
TGTGCCAGCAGTGGGGGACTAGCGGCCTACAATGAGCAGTTCTTC
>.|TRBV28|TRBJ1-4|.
CASSPTSWGKEKLFF
TGTGCCAGCAGTCCCACCAGTTGGGGGAAAGAAAAACTGTTTTTT
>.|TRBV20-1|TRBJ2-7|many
CSARDVGAYEQYF
TGCAGTGCTAGAGATGTGGGGGCCTACGAGCAGTACTTC
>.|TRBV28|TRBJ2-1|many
CASSSMGGGNEQFF
TGTGCCAGCAGTTCCATGGGAGGGGGCAATGAGCAGTTCTTC
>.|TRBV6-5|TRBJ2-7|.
CASSYSPTGLVLFEQYF
TGTGCCAGCAGTTACTCACCGACAGGACTGGTACTCTTCGAGCAGTACTTC
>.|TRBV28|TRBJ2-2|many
CASRLTTGELFF
TGTGCCAGCAGGCTGACCACCGGGGAGCTGTTTTTT
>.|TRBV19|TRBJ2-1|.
CASSMTRAYNEQFF
TGTGCCAGTAGTATGACTAGAGCCTACAATGAGCAGTTCTTC
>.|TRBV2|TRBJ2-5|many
CASSDVQGSGETQYF
TGTGCCAGCAGTGATGTTCAGGGGTCGGGAGAGACCCAGTACTTC
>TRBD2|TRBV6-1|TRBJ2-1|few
CASSRTSGRPDEQFF
TGTGCCAGCAGCAGGACTAGCGGGAGGCCGGATGAGCAGTTCTTC
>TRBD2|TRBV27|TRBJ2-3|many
CASSQIAGVNTDTQYF
TGTGCCAGCAGTCAGATAGCGGGGGTTAACACAGATACGCAGTATTTT
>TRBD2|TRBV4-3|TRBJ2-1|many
CASSQDASGRHNEQFF
TGCGCCAGCAGCCAAGATGCCAGCGGGAGGCACAATGAGCAGTTCTTC